This T cell receptor beta chain is from a study of cytomegalovirus exposure and HLA in healthy donors (dated by TCRdb to 2015 to 2018). Background for the entire study: An earlier analysis of several hundred of the donors reported approximately 300 Gb of sequence data and some 100 million unique TCR beta sequences from 150 million to 200 million T cells. An early release that covered about 600 HLA-typed donors contained about 300 gigabases of sequencing data and roughly 84 million unique TCR sequences. Of the roughly 400 genotyped donors, roughly 80% were placed in the genetic ancestry cluster associated with self-reported Caucasian donors. The study aimed to test whether signatures of past pathogen exposure could be identified by cataloging public T cell receptors. The T cell repertoires of under 750 subjects were profiled by immunosequencing and related to cytomegalovirus serostatus. Along with the approximately 650-subject first cohort, a separate validation cohort of some 130 different subjects was used. To predict cytomegalovirus infection status, the study brought together high-throughput TCR immunosequencing, statistical association of individual TCRs with disease status, and machine learning. A later analysis re-examined previously published TCR beta repertoires from more than 600 donors and added high-resolution HLA genotyping to investigate patterns of TCR occurrence. In the later analysis, no new phenotypic data were used to find candidate immune exposures; instead, reliance was placed on TCR beta sequences and their occurrence across donors. An earlier analysis of 587 of the donors used high-throughput TCR beta sequencing to judge whether each TCR beta V gene segment behaved as functional or pseudogenic. Donor age, sex, ethnicity and CMV serostatus were collected together with the repertoire data. A later genetic analysis took genome-wide SNP genotypes for about 65% of the 666 donors and used that subset as a discovery cohort. All discovery cohort repertoires had been generated on a single sequencing platform. Both class I and class II loci were covered by HLA typing, at four-digit resolution. The number of typed donors differed by locus: about 629-630 for A, B, C, DRB1 and DQB1; approximately 520 for DQA1; around 610 for DPA1; and about 470 for DPB1. Because of strong linkage in the cohort, 5 or 6 DR-DQ haplotypes were treated as single units for association and clustering. Across approximately 400 genotyped donors of the cohort, an average of about 240,000 unique TCR beta nucleotide sequences per donor were sequenced, and around 19% of those sequences were non-productive. What the work shows at the level of the full study, not this receptor alone: CMV serostatus was the only immune exposure information available for the cohort. According to a later analysis, parvovirus B19, influenza, CMV and Epstein-Barr virus appeared linked to several top co-occurrence clusters. Because counts were too low, seventeen rarely observed V segments, including chromosome 9 orphons, were left out of the earlier analysis of some 600 of the donors. The presence/absence analyses assumed that sequencing depth was roughly uniform across donors, and that assumption may not be true. A later analysis found that HLA-associated TCR beta chains were more clonally expanded and had lower generation probabilities than equally common non-associated chains. V-gene and J-gene trimming of TCR beta chains was associated with a missense DCLRE1C variant in a later genetic analysis, and the association was replicated in an independent cohort. Cytomegalovirus status was reported to be diagnosed by the classifier with high specificity and sensitivity in both the original and validation cohorts. Because some donors lacked HLA typing at each locus, the association tests relied only on the typed subset. When HLA alleles, especially DR and DQ, strongly co-occurred, attributing TCR associations to individual alleles was difficult. Most TCR sequences were seen in very few donors, while some public TCRs were found in many individuals. In a later analysis, most CMV-associated TCR beta chains were found to appear HLA-restricted, with HLA associations seemingly driven largely by CMV exposure. A later analysis associated some 17,000 TCR beta sequences with specific HLA alleles at a false discovery rate of 0.05. In the study, approximately 160 TCR beta chains were listed as associated with cytomegalovirus. Because the 87-base-pair reads could not distinguish some IMGT-functional V segments, including TRBV6-2 and TRBV6-3, those segments were excluded. A further reported finding was that TCR beta sequences accurately predicted the HLA-A and HLA-B alleles for most subjects in the first cohort. According to a later analysis, TCR association rates differed among HLA loci, with DRB1 alleles showing the most associated TCRs and HLA-C alleles showing the fewest. In vitro tests confirmed that a few of the cytomegalovirus-associated TCR beta chains recognize cytomegalovirus antigens. According to a later genetic analysis, donors in an Asian-associated ancestry cluster had fewer N-insertions in productive TCRs than the approximately 700-donor mean. An earlier analysis of approximately 590 of the donors showed that most TCR beta V segments appeared in productive rearrangements either about 87% or about 30% of the time, which broadly matched IMGT annotations. Correlated functional status among segregating V segments might reflect linkage disequilibrium, but an unknown experimental factor could not be ruled out. The cohort was sequenced for TCR beta chains only, and without alpha or paired-chain data the features that could be detected were limited. A cluster of highly shared sequence variants was judged likely to be a technical artifact of the sequencing pipeline. It was suggested by the authors that the approach could potentially be generalized to other disease states and immunological phenotypes.

For this clone: This receptor's antigen is unknown.

V is reduced by 0 bases and J by 3 bases, leaving a spacing of 9 bases between them. CDR3 length: 14 amino acids, cysteine to phenylalanine. This entry keeps only the CDR3 DNA: 42 bases, framed from base 1. As encoded in the germline V gene, CDR1 is SGDLS while CDR2 is YYNGEE. The receptor library was made with the immunoSEQ multiplex PCR assay. For the multiplex PCR, a mixture combining 60 forward primers for TCR Vbeta segments and 13 reverse primers for TCR Jbeta segments was used. A multiplex PCR assay on genomic DNA amplified the CDR3 region of rearranged TCR beta genes. The Illumina HiSeq System was used to sequence the amplified TCR beta libraries as 87-base-pair reads. The paper's data handling went like this. A later analysis counted tens of millions of unique TCR beta chains across the roughly 700 repertoires, and around 12 million of these chains were shared by at least two donors. A nearest-neighbor algorithm error-corrected the raw reads and collapsed the reads into unique sequences, merging closely related sequences to remove PCR and sequencing errors. CDR3 sequences were aligned to IMGT reference sequences to assign V, D and J gene segments. For a sequence to be retained, a match of at least six nucleotides to both a V gene segment and a J gene segment was required. Rearrangements were classified as productive when the CDR3 lacked stop codons and remained in frame with V and J, and all other rearrangements were classified as non-productive. CDR3 was defined by IMGT convention, running from the second conserved V-encoded cysteine to the conserved J-encoded phenylalanine. The earlier analysis of about 590 of the donors excluded sequences that lacked an unambiguous match to a single V gene segment. An earlier analysis of around 600 of the donors classified V segments as functional when productive rearrangements were above 56.7% and as segregating when the standard deviation between donors was above 5%. A statistical classification framework was developed to diagnose cytomegalovirus status using the catalog of TCR beta chain sequences. V and J gene assignment, in a later analysis, came from comparing TCR nucleotide sequences with IMGT/GENE-DB human TR gene sequences. Using the TCRdist pipeline, a later analysis assigned CDR3 sequences along with most-parsimonious VDJ recombination scenarios. In a later analysis, every TCR beta chain was defined by the combination of its CDR3 amino acid sequence and its V-gene family, and reads without a unique V-gene family were dropped. A later analysis removed 592 highly shared, low-generation-probability nucleotide sequences to deal with suspected cross-contamination and a sequencing artifact. In a later analysis, a clonal expansion index for each public chain was calculated from normalized within-repertoire ranks of inferred template counts. Generation probabilities in a later analysis came from a VDJ recombination model fitted to out-of-frame rearrangements, and those results were checked against IGoR. In a later analysis, hypergeometric tests were used to score TCR-TCR, TCR-HLA and TCR-CMV co-occurrence, with a repertoire-size bias correction applied to TCR pairs. A later analysis estimated false discovery rates by permuting HLA or CMV assignments 20 times. In a later analysis, co-occurring TCRs were grouped using DBSCAN, with TCRdist sequence similarity added in when clustering inside HLA-allele-positive subsets. For co-occurrence clustering, repertoires with fewer than 30,000 or more than 120,000 public chains were excluded, along with a handful of repertoires with anomalous nucleotide sharing. TCRdb re-hosts the immuneACCESS table, in-frame sequences only. Its copies lack some clones; in the studies checked, an unresolved V gene accounts for under half of them, and the cause for the rest is not known. V and J calls and clone size are given by that table; D and trimming were obtained from the DNA. This sample's records show some 200,000 clones. Approximately 6.9% of the sample lies in the top ten.

The cohort consisted of 600 or so healthy bone marrow donors. All cohort members were sampled while nominally healthy, although unrecorded immune exposures were likely present. The donor tested CMV seronegative and was one of the 352 seronegative cohort members. Each donor provided a peripheral blood sample, and peripheral blood mononuclear cells were used for TCR beta sequencing. Genomic DNA extraction from the blood cell samples was performed with the Qiagen DNeasy Blood Extraction Kit. Material for sequencing was PBMCs. The TCR comes from a man younger than 40 in good health and CMV-seronegative. Recombination connected TRBV9 to TRBJ1-1, with an unclear D gene assignment. Here the CDR3 is given as CASSVAGEDTEAFF. The nucleotide sequence reads TGTGCCAGCAGCGTAGCGGGTGAGGACACTGAAGCTTTCTTT.